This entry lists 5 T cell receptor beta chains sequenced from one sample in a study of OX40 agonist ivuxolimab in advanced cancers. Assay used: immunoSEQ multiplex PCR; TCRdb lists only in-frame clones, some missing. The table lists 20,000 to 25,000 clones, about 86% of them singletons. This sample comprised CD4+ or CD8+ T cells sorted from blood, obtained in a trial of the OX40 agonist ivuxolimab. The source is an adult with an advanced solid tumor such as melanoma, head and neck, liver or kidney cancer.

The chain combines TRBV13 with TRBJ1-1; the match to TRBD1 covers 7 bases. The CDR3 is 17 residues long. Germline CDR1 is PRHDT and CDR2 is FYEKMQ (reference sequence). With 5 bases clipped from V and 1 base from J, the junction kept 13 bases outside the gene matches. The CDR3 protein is CASSAQGGGRRNTEAFF. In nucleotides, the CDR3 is TGTGCCAGCAGCGCCCAGGGGGGAGGGCGAAGGAACACTGAAGCTTTCTTT.

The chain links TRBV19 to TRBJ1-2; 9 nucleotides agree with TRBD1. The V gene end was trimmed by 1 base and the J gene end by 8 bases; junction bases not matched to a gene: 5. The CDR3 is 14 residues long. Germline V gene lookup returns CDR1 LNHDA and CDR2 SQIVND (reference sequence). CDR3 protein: CASSIAGTGYGYTF. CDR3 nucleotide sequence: TGTGCCAGTAGTATAGCCGGGACAGGGTACGGCTACACCTTC.

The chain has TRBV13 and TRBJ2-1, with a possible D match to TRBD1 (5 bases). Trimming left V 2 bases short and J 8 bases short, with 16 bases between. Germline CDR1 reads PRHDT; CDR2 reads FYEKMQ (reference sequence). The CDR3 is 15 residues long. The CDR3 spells CASSLRAQGGYEQFF. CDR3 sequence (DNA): TGTGCCAGCAGCTTAAGAGCGCAGGGTGGTTATGAGCAGTTCTTC.

The CDR3 reads CASSLRGAADTQYF. CDR3 DNA: TGTGCCAGCAGCTTACGAGGGGCCGCAGATACGCAGTATTTT. The chain uses TRBV13 and TRBJ2-3; D is perhaps TRBD1 or TRBD2 (5 bases each). Germline V gene data show CDR1 as PRHDT and CDR2 as FYEKMQ (reference sequence). V was trimmed by 2 bases and J by 4 bases, leaving 10 bases between them. The CDR3 is 14 amino acids.

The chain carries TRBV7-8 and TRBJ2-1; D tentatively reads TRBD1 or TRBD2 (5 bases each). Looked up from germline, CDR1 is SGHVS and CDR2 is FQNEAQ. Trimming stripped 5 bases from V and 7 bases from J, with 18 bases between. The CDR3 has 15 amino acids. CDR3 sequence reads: CASSPGPRAYNEQFF. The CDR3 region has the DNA TGTGCCAGCAGCCCGGGACCGCGGGCATATAATGAGCAGTTCTTC.